The clone carrying this T cell receptor beta chain was counted only a few times. Its target is unknown. This entry is derived from a study of T cells after yellow fever vaccination. By 5'RACE template switching, TCR cDNA was produced, with a universal primer site and UMIs added in the process. One entry per CDR3 protein, called by TCRdb with MiXCR from the 5' RACE reads. This table holds about 630,000 distinct CDR3 sequences, roughly 12% found once. Points from the study as a whole: Across the CD4 and CD8 compartments, a small share of clonotypes was present in both.

The clonotype comes from a man younger than 45 who received the YFV17D yellow fever vaccine. The source was PBMCs, collected on the day of the yellow fever booster vaccination.

The CDR3 region has the DNA TGTGCCAGCAGCTCATTACGACAGGGGGGAGATACGCAGTATTTT. It translates to CASSSLRQGGDTQYF. This chain joins TRBV11-2 and TRBJ2-3; 9 bases line up with TRBD1. Trimming took 4 bases from V and 5 from J; bases not matched to a gene: 7. The CDR3 runs to 15 residues. Germline-derived CDR1 and CDR2 are SGHAT and FQNNGV.